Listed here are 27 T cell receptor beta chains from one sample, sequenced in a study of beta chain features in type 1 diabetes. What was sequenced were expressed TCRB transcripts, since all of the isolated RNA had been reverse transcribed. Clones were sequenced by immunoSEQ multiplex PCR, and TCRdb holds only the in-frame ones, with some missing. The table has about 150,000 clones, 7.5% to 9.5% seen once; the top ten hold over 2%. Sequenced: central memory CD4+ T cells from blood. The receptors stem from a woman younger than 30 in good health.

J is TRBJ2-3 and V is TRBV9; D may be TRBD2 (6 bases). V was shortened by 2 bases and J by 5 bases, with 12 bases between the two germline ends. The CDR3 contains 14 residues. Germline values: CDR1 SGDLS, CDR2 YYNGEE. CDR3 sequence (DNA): TGTGCCAGCAGCGTTAGTGGGAGGATAGATACGCAGTATTTT. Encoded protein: CASSVSGRIDTQYF.

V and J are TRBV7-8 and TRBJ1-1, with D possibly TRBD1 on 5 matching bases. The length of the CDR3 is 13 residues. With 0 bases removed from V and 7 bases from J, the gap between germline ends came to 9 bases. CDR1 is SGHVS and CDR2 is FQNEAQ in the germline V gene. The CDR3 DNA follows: TGTGCCAGCAGCTTAGCGGGGGGGAATGAAGCTTTCTTT. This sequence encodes CASSLAGGNEAFF.

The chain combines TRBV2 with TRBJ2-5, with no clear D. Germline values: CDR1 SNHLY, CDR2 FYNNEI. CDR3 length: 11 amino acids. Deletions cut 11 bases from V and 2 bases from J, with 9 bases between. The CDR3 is CARCRQETQYF. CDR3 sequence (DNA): TGTGCCCGTTGTAGACAAGAGACCCAGTACTTC.

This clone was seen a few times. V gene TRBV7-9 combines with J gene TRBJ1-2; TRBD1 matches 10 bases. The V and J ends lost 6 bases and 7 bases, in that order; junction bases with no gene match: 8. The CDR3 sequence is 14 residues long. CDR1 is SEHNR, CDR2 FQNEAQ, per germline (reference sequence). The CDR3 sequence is CASSYPTGGGGYTF. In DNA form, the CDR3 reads TGTGCCAGCAGTTACCCGACAGGGGGCGGTGGCTACACCTTC.

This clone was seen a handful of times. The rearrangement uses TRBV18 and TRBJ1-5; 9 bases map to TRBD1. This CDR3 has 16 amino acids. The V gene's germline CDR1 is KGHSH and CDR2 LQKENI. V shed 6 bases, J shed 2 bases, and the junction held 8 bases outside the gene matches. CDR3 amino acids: CASSKTGGIGNQPQHF. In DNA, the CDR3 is TGTGCCAGCTCCAAGACAGGGGGAATCGGCAATCAGCCCCAGCATTTT.

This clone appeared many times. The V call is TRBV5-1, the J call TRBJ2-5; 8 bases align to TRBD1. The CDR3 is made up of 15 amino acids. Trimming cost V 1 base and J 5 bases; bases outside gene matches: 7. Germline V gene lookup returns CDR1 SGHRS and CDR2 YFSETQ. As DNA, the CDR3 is TGCGCCAGCAGCTTGCAAGGCAGGGGGCACGAGACCCAGTACTTC. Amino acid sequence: CASSLQGRGHETQYF.

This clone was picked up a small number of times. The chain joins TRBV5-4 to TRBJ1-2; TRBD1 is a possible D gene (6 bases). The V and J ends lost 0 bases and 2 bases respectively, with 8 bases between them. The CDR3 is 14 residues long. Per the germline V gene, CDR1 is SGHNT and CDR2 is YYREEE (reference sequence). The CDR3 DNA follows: TGTGCCAGCAGCTTGGAGGACAGAAACTATGGCTACACCTTC. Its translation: CASSLEDRNYGYTF.

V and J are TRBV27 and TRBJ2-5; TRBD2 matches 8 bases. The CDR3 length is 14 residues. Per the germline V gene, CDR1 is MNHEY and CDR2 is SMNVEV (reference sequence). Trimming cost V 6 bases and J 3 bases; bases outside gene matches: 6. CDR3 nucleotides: TGTGCCAGCAGCCGCGGGGGGCCGGAAGAGACCCAGTACTTC. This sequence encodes CASSRGGPEETQYF.

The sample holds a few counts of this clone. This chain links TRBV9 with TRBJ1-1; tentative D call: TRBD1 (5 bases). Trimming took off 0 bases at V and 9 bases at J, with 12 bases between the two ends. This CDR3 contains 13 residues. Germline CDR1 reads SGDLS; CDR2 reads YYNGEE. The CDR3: CASSVDQGQQAFF. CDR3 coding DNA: TGTGCCAGCAGCGTAGATCAGGGTCAGCAAGCTTTCTTT.

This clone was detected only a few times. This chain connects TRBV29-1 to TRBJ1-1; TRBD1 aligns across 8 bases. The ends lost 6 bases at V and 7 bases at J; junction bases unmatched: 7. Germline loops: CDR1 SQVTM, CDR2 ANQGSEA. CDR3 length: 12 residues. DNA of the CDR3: TGCAGCGTCGACAGGGGCAGGAATGAAGCTTTCTTT. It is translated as CSVDRGRNEAFF.

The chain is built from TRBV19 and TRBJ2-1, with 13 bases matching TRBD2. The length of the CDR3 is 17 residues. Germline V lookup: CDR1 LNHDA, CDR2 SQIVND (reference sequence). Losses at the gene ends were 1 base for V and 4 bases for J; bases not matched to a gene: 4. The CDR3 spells CASSIAGTSGAYNEQFF. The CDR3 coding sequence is TGTGCCAGTAGTATAGCGGGGACTAGCGGGGCTTACAATGAGCAGTTCTTC.

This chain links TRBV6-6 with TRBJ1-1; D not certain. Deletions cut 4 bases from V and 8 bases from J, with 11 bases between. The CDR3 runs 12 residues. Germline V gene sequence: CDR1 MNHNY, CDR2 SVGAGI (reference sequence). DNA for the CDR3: TGTGCCAGCAGTTCCATGGGCAGGGAAGCTTTCTTT. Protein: CASSSMGREAFF.

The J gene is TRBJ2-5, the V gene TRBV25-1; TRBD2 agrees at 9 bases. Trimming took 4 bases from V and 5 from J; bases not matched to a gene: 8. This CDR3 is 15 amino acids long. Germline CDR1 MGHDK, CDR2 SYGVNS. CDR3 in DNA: TGTGCCAGCAGTGGGGATAGCGGGAGCTATGAGACCCAGTACTTC. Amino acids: CASSGDSGSYETQYF.

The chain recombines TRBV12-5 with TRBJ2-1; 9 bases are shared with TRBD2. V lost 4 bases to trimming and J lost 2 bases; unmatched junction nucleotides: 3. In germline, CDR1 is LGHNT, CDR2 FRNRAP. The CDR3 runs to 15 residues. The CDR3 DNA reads TGTGCTAGTGGTTCTAGCGGGAAGACCTACAATGAGCAGTTCTTC. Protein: CASGSSGKTYNEQFF.

The CDR3 coding sequence is TGCAGCTTTAGGGGGTCCTACAATGAGCAGTTCTTC. As protein: CSFRGSYNEQFF. The chain combines TRBV29-1 with TRBJ2-1, with D tentatively TRBD1 (6 bases). Trimming pared 8 bases from V and 1 base from J, leaving 9 bases between. Germline CDR1 is SQVTM and CDR2 is ANQGSEA. There are 12 residues in the CDR3.

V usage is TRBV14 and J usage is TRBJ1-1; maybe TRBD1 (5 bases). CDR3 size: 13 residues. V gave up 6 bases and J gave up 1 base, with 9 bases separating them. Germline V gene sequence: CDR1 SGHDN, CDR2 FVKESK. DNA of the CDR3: TGTGCCAGCAGGGAACAGGAGAACACTGAAGCTTTCTTT. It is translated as CASREQENTEAFF. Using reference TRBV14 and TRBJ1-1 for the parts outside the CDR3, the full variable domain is EAGVTQFPSHSVIEKGQTVTLRCDPISGHDNLYWYRRVMGKEIKFLLHFVKESKQDESGMPNNRFLAERTGGTYSTLKVQPAELEDSGVYFCASREQENTEAFFGQGTRLTVV.

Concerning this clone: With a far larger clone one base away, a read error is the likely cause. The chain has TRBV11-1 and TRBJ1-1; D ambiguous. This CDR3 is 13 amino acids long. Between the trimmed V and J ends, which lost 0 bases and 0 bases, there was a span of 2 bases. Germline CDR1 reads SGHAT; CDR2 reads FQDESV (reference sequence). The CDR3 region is CASSLAMNTEAFF. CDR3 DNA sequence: TGTGCCAGCAGCTTAGCCATGAACACTGAAGCTTTCTTT.

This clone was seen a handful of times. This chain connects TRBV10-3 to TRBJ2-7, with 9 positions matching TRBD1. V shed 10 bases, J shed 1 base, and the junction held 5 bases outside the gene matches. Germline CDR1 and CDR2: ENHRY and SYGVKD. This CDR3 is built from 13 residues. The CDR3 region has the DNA TGTGCCACCTTGGACAGGGGATCCTACGAGCAGTACTTC. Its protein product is CATLDRGSYEQYF.

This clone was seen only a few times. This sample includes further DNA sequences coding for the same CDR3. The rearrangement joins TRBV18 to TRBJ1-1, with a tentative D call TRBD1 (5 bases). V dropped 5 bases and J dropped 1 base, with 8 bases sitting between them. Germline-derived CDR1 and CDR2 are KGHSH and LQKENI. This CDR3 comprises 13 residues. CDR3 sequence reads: CASSAGENTEAFF. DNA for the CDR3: TGTGCCAGCTCAGCGGGGGAGAACACTGAAGCTTTCTTT.

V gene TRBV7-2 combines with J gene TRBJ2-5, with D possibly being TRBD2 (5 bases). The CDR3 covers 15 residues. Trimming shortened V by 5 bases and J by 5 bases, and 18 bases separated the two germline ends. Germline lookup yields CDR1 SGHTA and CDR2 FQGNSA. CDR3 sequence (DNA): TGTGCCAGCAGCCCGCAACTTACCCGCGGGGAGACCCAGTACTTC. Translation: CASSPQLTRGETQYF.

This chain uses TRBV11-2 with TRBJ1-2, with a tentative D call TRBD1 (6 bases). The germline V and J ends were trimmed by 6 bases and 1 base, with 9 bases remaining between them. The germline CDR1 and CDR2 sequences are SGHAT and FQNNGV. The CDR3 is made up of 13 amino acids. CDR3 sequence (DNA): TGTGCCAGCAGGAGGGGGGGTAACTATGGCTACACCTTC. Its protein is CASRRGGNYGYTF. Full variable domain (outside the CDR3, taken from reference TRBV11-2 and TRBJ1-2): EAGVAQSPRYKIIEKRQSVAFWCNPISGHATLYWYQQILGQGPKLLIQFQNNGVVDDSQLPKDRFSAERLKGVDSTLKIQPAKLEDSAVYLCASRRGGNYGYTFGSGTRLTVV.

The CDR3 DNA follows: TGTGCCAGCCGGACCGGTCAGGGTTTGCCCCATTCCTACGAGCAGTACTTC. It encodes CASRTGQGLPHSYEQYF. This chain uses TRBV2 with TRBJ2-7; tentative D call: TRBD1 (5 bases). This CDR3 contains 17 residues. The germline V and J ends were trimmed by 8 bases and 1 base, with 24 bases remaining between them. Per germline, CDR1 SNHLY and CDR2 FYNNEI.

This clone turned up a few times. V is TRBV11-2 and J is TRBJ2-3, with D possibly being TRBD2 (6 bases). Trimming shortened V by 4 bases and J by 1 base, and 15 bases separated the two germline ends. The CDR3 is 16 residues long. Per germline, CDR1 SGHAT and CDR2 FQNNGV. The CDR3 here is CASSSRRGIRTDTQYF. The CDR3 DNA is TGTGCCAGCAGCTCCCGGCGCGGGATCCGCACAGATACGCAGTATTTT.

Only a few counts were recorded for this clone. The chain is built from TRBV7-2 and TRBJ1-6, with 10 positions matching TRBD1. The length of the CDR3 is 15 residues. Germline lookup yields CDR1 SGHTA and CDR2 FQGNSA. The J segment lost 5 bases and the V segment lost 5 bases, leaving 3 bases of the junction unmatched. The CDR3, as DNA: TGTGCCAGCAGCCGACAGGGGGCTCATAATTCACCCCTCCACTTT. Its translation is CASSRQGAHNSPLHF.

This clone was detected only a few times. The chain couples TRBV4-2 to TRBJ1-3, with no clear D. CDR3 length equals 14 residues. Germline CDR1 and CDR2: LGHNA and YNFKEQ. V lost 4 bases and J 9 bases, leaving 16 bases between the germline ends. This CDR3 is CASSRDRRDGTIYF. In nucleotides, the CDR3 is TGTGCCAGCAGCCGAGACCGACGGGATGGCACCATATATTTT.

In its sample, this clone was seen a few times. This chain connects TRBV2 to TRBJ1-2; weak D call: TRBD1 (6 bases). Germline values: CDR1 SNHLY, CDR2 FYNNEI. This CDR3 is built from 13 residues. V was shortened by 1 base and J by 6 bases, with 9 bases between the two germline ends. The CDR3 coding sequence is TGTGCCAGCAGTGAAGAGGCAGGGGATGGCTACACCTTC. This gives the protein CASSEEAGDGYTF.

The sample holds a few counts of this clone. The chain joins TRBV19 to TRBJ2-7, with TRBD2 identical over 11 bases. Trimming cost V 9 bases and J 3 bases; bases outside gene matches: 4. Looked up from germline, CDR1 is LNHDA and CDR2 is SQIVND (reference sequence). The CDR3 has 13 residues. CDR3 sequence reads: CASALAGDYEQYF. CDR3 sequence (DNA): TGTGCCAGCGCACTAGCGGGAGACTACGAGCAGTACTTC.